This record concerns one T cell receptor (beta chain) sequence. Its antigen is still unknown. Assay: immunoSEQ multiplex PCR; the TCRdb copy retains only in-frame clones and omits some. The sample carries 85,000 to 130,000 clones, around 94% recorded once. The data stem from a study of siplizumab effects on memory and regulatory T cells. With V trimmed by 5 bases and J by 1 base, 7 bases remained unmatched. Germline CDR1 MNHNS, CDR2 SASEGT. This CDR3 comprises 15 residues. Study outcomes and limitations: A significant reduction in alloreactive sequences traceable to unstimulated CD4+ memory cells was produced by siplizumab. Suppressive function of proliferating Tregs from siplizumab cultures was not confirmed. Naive T cells looked more diverse than memory cells and looked like major alloresponse contributors. Phenotypic classification as naive or memory proved unattainable for roughly 75-97% of proliferating CD4+ or CD8+ clones.

The chain has TRBV6-1 and TRBJ2-7; 8 nucleotides agree with TRBD1. The sequenced sample consisted of Tregs sorted from blood. This receptor was identified in a human donor in good health. The CDR3 here is CASSTRGLSSYEQYF. CDR3 bases: TGTGCCAGCAGTACCAGGGGGCTCTCGTCCTACGAGCAGTACTTC.